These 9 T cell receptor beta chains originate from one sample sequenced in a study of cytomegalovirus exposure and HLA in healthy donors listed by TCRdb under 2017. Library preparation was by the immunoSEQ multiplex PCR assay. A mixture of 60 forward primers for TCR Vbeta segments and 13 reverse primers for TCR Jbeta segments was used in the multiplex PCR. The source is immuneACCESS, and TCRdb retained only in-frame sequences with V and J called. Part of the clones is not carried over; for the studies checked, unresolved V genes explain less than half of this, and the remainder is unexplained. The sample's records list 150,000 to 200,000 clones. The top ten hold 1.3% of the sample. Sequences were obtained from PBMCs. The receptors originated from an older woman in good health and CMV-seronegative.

CDR3 nucleotide sequence: TGTGCCAGCAGGGGATCTGGGGCCAACGTCCTGACTTTC. It is translated as CASRGSGANVLTF. The rearrangement links TRBV19 to TRBJ2-6; possibly TRBD1 for D (6 bases). The CDR3 length is 13 residues. With 9 bases removed from V and 1 base from J, the gap between germline ends came to 7 bases. Germline-derived CDR1 and CDR2 are LNHDA and SQIVND (reference sequence).

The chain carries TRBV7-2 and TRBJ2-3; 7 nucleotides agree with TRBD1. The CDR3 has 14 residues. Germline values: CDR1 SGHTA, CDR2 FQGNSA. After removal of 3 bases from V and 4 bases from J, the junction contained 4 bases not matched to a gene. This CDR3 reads CASSFGQVPDTQYF. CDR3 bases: TGTGCCAGCAGCTTTGGACAGGTCCCAGATACGCAGTATTTT.

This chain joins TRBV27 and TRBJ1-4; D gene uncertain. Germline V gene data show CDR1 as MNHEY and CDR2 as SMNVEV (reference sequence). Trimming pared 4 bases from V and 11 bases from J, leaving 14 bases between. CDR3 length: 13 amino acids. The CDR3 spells CASSSAENGKLFF. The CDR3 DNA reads TGTGCCAGCAGTTCAGCCGAGAACGGGAAACTGTTTTTT.

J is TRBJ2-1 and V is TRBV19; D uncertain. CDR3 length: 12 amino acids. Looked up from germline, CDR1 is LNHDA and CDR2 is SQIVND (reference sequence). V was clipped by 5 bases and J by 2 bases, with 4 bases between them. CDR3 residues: CASSPAYNEQFF. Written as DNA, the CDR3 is TGTGCCAGTAGTCCAGCCTACAATGAGCAGTTCTTC.

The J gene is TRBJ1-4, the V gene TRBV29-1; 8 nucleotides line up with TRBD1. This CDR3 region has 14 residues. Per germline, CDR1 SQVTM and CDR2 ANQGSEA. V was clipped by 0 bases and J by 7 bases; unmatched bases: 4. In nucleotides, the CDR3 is TGCAGCGTTGAAGACGGACAGGGTGGTGAAAAACTGTTTTTT. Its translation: CSVEDGQGGEKLFF.

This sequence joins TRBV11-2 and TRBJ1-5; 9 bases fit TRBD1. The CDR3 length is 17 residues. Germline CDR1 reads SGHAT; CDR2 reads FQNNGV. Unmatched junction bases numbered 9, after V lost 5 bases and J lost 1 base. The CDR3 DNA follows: TGTGCCAGCAGCCTGGGACAGGGAGGCCCAAGCAATCAGCCCCAGCATTTT. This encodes CASSLGQGGPSNQPQHF. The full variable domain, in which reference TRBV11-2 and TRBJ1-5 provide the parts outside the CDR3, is EAGVAQSPRYKIIEKRQSVAFWCNPISGHATLYWYQQILGQGPKLLIQFQNNGVVDDSQLPKDRFSAERLKGVDSTLKIQPAKLEDSAVYLCASSLGQGGPSNQPQHFGDGTRLSIL.

The CDR3 region has the DNA TGTGCCAGCTCACCTCTGGGGGAGGACAATCAGCCCCAGCATTTT. This codes for CASSPLGEDNQPQHF. The chain recombines TRBV18 with TRBJ1-5; D possibly corresponds to TRBD1 (5 bases). The germline V gene encodes CDR1 KGHSH and CDR2 LQKENI. This CDR3 contains 15 residues. Trimming removed 3 bases at V and 3 bases at J, with 12 bases between.

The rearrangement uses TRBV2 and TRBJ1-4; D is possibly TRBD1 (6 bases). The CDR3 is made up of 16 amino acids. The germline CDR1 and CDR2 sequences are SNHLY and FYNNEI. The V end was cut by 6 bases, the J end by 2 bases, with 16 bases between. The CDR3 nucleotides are TGTGCCAGCAGCGGAGGGGGGGGCTCCACTAATGAAAAACTGTTTTTT. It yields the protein CASSGGGGSTNEKLFF.

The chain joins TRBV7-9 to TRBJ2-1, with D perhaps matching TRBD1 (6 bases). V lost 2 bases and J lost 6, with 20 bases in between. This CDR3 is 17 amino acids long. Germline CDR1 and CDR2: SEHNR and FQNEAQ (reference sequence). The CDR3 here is CASSLKQGEARANEQFF. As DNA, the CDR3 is TGTGCCAGCAGCTTAAAACAGGGCGAGGCCAGGGCCAATGAGCAGTTCTTC.